The clone carrying this TCR beta chain appeared a few times. Assay execution proceeded at the deep level. Each unsorted PBMC replicate got 300 ng genomic DNA, around 30,000 genomes. The sequenced material, unsorted PBMC DNA, was run on ten immunoSEQ deep assay plates. In the study's own analysis: Junction-only sequences without quality scores were provided by ImmunoSEQ, so filtering was different. Generated by immunoSEQ multiplex PCR, the TCRdb table keeps only in-frame clones and is missing some. The V and J calls and the clone size are those of that table, but D and trimming were determined from the DNA. Of fewer than 650,000 clones listed, less than 80% were seen once; the top ten hold around 13%. These data are taken from a study of shared clonotypes between healthy human individuals. V lost 4 bases to trimming and J lost 2 bases; unmatched junction nucleotides: 5. There are 16 residues in the CDR3. The germline gives CDR1 SGHTA, CDR2 FQGNSA.

V is TRBV7-2 and J is TRBJ2-3; 11 bases agree with TRBD2. The sequence derives from a middle-aged woman in good health. Some clones in this sample may be carry-over from other donors' samples. The sample consisted of PBMCs. The CDR3 region is CASSSGLAGPTDTQYF. Written as DNA, the CDR3 is TGTGCCAGCAGCTCCGGACTAGCGGGCCCCACAGATACGCAGTATTTT.